This is a list of T cell receptor beta chains from one sample in a study of identical twins. TCRdb used MiXCR to reprocess the 5' RACE reads, holding one entry per CDR3 protein. The repertoire holds a few hundred thousand distinct CDR3 sequences, with 14% as singletons. The data were also submitted as part of a second study, on yellow fever vaccine responses in identical twins.

The sequenced material came from CD4+ T cells sorted from blood. Receptor source: a woman between 18 and 29 years old in good health. The conserved cysteine and the conserved F or W are not part of the CDR3 here.

TRBV20-1 | SAGTSGAYEQY
TRBV20-1 | SARSFGTGGKYEQF
TRBV5-1 | ASSLGTATFYTDTQY
TRBV5-1 | ASSLFIDNEQF
TRBV5-5 | ASSRRGNEQF
TRBV12-3/TRBV12-4 | ASSVGQGATDTQY
TRBV3-1 | ASSSVLARTDTQY
TRBV20-1 | SARDARSGTFEQY
TRBV27 | ASSRISGTSLGGSGANVLT
TRBV5-5 | ASSFRVSEETQY
TRBV6-4 | AFSRTSGDYANTGELF
TRBV10-3 | AIRAARSGSFDTQY
TRBV12-3/TRBV12-4 | ASSILAGGRSEQF
TRBV9 | ASSVGGQGFYNEQF
TRBV7-9 | ASSLSSSGRNNEQF
TRBV9 | ASSVEVGQGSYNEQF